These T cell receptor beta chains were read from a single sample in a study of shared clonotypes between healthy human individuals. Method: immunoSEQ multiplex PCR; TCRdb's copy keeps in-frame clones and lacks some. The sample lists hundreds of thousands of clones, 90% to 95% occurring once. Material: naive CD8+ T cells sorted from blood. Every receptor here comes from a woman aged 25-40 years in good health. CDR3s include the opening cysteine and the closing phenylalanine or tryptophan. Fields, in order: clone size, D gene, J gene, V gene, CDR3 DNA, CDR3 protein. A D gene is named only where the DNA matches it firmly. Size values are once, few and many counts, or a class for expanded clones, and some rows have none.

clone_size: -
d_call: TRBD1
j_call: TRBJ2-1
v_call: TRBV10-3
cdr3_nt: TGTGCCATCAGTGACGGACAGGGGGCCTACAATGAGCAGTTCTTC
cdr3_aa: CAISDGQGAYNEQFF

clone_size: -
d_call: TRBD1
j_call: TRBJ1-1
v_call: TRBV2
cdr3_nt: TGTGCCAGCAGTGAGGACAGGGGGCAAGCTGAAGCTTTCTTT
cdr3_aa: CASSEDRGQAEAFF

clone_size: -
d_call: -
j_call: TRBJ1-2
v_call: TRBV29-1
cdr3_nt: TGCAGCGTTGACTCCTTTGCAGGGGCGGCGGGTGGCTACACCTTC
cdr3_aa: CSVDSFAGAAGGYTF

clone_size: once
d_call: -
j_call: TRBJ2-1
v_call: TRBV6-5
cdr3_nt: TGTGCCAGCAGTACGACGTCCTACAATGAGCAGTTCTTC
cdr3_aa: CASSTTSYNEQFF

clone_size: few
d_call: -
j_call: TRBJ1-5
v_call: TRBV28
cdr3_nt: TGTGCCAGCAGTCTCGGGATCTTTAGCAATCAGCCCCAGCATTTT
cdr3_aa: CASSLGIFSNQPQHF

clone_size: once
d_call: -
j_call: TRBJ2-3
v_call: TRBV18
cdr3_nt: TGTGCCAGCTCACCACAGGGCGAGCTTAGACTAGTGGAAGATACGCAGTATTTT
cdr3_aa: CASSPQGELRLVEDTQYF

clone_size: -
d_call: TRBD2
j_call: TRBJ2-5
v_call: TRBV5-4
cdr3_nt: TGTGCCAGCAGCTACACCCTAGGACTAGCGGGACCCCCCCCAACCCAGTACTTC
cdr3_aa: CASSYTLGLAGPPPTQYF

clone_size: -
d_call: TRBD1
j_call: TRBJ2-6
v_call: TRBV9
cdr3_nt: TGTGCCAGCAGCCTCTCCGGGACAGGCATCTCTGGGGCCAACGTCCTGACTTTC
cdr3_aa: CASSLSGTGISGANVLTF

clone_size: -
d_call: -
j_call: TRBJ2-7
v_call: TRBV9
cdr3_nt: TGTGCCAGCAGCGAGGGTGCCGGCTACGAGCAGTACTTC
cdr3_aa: CASSEGAGYEQYF

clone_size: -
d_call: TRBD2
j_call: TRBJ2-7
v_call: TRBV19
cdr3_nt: TGTGCCAGTGGGTTTGCGGGAGGTGGTTACGAGCAGTACTTC
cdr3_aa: CASGFAGGGYEQYF

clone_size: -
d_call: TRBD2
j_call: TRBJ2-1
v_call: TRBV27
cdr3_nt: TGTGCCAGCAGTTTAGGTGCGGCCCTGGGACTACCCTACAATGAGCAGTTCTTC
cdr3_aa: CASSLGAALGLPYNEQFF

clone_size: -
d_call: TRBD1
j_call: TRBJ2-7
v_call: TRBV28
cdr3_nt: TGTGCCAGCAGACCGACAGGGGCCTACGAGCAGTACTTC
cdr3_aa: CASRPTGAYEQYF

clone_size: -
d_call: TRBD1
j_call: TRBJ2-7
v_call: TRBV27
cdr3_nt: TGTGCCAGCAGATCGACAGGGGACGAGCAGTACTTC
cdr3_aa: CASRSTGDEQYF

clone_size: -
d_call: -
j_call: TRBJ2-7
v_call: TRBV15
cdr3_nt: TGTGCCACCAGCGGGACTCCCCCGAGCTACGAGCAGTACTTC
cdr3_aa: CATSGTPPSYEQYF

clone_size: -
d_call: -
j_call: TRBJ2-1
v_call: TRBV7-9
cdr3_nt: TGTGCCAGCAGCCGACCAAATGAGCAGTTCTTC
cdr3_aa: CASSRPNEQFF

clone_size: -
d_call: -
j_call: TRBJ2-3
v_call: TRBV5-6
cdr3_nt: TGTGCCAGCAGCTTGTTACGCACTAGCACAGATACGCAGTATTTT
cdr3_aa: CASSLLRTSTDTQYF

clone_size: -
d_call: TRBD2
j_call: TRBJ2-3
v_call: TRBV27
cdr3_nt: TGTGCCAGCAGTTTCGGACCCGAGCGGGAGGGCCTTAGGGTGGCGCAGTATTTT
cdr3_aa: CASSFGPEREGLRVAQYF

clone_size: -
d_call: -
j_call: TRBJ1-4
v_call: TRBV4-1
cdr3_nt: TGCGCCAGCAGCCATCTAATCCGGGACGGTAATGAAAAACTGTTTTTT
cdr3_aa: CASSHLIRDGNEKLFF

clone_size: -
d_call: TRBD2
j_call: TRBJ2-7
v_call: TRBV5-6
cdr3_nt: TGTGCCAGCAGCCCGGGGGGGCTCGAGCAGTACTTC
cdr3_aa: CASSPGGLEQYF

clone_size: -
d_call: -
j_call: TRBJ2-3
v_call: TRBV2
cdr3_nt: TGTGCCAGCAGTGGAGGGGATGGCACAGATACGCAGTATTTT
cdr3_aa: CASSGGDGTDTQYF

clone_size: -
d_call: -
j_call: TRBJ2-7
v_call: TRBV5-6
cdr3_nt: TGTGCCAGCAGCTTAACAATCTCCTACGAGCAGTACTTC
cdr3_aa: CASSLTISYEQYF

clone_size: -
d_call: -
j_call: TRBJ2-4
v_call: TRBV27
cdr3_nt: TGTGCCAGCAGTTTAATGAATGCCAAAAACATTCAGTACTTC
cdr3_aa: CASSLMNAKNIQYF

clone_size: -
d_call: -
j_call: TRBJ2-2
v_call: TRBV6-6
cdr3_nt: TGTGCCAGCAGTTACGGACGCCTGCGGACCGGGGAGCTGTTTTTT
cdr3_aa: CASSYGRLRTGELFF

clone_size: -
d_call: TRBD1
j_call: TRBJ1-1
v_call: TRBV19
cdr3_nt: TGTGCCAGTAGTCTCGGGACAGGGATGAACACTGAAGCTTTCTTT
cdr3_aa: CASSLGTGMNTEAFF

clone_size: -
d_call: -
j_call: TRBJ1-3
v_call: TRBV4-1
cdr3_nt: TGCGCCAGCAGCTTGACGGGGGGGGCTGGAAACACCATATATTTT
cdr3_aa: CASSLTGGAGNTIYF

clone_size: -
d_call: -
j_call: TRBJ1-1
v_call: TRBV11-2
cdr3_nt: TGTGCCAGCAGCCAAATTACTGAAGCTTTCTTT
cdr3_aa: CASSQITEAFF

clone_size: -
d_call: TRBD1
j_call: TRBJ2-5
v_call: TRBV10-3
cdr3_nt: TGTGCCATCAGCGAGGGGACAGGGGGGCAAGAGACCCAGTACTTC
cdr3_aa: CAISEGTGGQETQYF

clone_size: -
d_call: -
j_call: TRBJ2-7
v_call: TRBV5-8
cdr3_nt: TGTGCCAGCAGCTTTGAGGGAACCTCCTACGAGCAGTACTTC
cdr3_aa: CASSFEGTSYEQYF

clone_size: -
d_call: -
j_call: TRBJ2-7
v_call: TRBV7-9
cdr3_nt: TGTGCCAGCAGCCTGGACAGAAGCTCCTACGAGCAGTACTTC
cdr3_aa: CASSLDRSSYEQYF

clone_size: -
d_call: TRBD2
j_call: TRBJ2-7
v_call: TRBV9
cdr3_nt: TGTGCCAGCAGCGTGGGGACTACCTACGAGCAGTACTTC
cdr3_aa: CASSVGTTYEQYF

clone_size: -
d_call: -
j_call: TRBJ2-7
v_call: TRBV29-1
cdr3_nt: TGCAGCGTTGAAATCGGGGTCGAGGGTTCAGGCTACGAGCAGTACTTC
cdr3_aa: CSVEIGVEGSGYEQYF

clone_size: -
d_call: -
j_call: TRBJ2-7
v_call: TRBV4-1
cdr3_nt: TGCGCCAGCAGCCAGGGGCCTTGGGCCTACGAGCAGTACTTC
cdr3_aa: CASSQGPWAYEQYF

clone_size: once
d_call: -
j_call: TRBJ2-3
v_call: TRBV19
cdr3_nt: TGTGCCAGTAGCCCCCTTGGGGATACGCAGTATTTT
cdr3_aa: CASSPLGDTQYF

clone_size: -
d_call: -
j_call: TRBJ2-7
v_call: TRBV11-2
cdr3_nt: TGTGCCAGCAGCTTAGACCCGACTACCTACGAGCAGTACTTC
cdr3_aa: CASSLDPTTYEQYF

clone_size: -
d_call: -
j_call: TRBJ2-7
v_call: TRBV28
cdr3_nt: TGTGCCAGCAGTTTACGGGACTCCTACGAGCAGTACTTC
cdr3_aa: CASSLRDSYEQYF

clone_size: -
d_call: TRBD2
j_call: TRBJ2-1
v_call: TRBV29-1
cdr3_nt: TGCAGCGTCACAGGGGGGCTAGCGGGAGCTATCTACAATGAGCAGTTCTTC
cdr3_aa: CSVTGGLAGAIYNEQFF

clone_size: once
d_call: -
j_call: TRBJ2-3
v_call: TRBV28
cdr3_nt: TGTGCCAGCAGCCTCTCCTTCGATTCCGCCACAGATACGCAGTATTTT
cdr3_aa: CASSLSFDSATDTQYF

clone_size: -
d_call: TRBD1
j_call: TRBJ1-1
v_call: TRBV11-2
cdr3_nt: TGTGCCAGCAGCTTAGGAGGGGGCCGGACTGAAGCTTTCTTT
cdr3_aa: CASSLGGGRTEAFF

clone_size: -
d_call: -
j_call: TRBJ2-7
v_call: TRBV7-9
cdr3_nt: TGTGCCAGCAGCCCCCGCCCCTACGAGCAGTACTTC
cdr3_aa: CASSPRPYEQYF

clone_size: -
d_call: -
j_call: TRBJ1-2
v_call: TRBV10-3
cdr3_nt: TGTGCCATCACCCCCGGGACGGACTGGACACGCTCTAACTATGGCTACACCTTC
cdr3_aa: CAITPGTDWTRSNYGYTF

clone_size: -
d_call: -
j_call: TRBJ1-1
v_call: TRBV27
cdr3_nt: TGTGCCAGCAGTTTCGTGGCCCGGAGCCCTGAAGCTTTCTTT
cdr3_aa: CASSFVARSPEAFF

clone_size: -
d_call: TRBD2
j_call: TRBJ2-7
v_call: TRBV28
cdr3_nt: TGTGCCAGCAGTTTAACTAGCGGAAGCTCCTACGAGCAGTACTTC
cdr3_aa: CASSLTSGSSYEQYF

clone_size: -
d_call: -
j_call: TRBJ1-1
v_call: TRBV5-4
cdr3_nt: TGTGCCAGCAGCTTGGGGGGGATTGAAGCTTTCTTT
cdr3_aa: CASSLGGIEAFF

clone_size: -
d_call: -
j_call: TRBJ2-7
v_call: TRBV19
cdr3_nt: TGTGCCAGTAGTCTCACTAGTGCCTACGAGCAGTACTTC
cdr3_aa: CASSLTSAYEQYF

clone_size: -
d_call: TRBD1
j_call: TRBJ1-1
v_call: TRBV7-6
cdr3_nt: TGTGCCAGCAGCTTTACAGGGGGCGGGCGAGCTTTCTTT
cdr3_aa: CASSFTGGGRAFF

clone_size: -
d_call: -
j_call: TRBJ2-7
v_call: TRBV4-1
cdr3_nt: TGCGCCAGCAGCCAGCGGACGGTAAGGAGCTCCTACGAGCAGTACTTC
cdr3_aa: CASSQRTVRSSYEQYF

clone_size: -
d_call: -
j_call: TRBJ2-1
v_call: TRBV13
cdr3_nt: TGTGCCAGCAGCTTAGCGGGAAATGAGCAGTTCTTC
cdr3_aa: CASSLAGNEQFF

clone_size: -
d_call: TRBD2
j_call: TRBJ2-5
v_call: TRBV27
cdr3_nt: TGTGCCAGCAGTTTTGGGGGGGATCAAGAGACCCAGTACTTC
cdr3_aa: CASSFGGDQETQYF

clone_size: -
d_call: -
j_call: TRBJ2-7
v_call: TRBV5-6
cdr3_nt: TGTGCCAGCAGCTTCCTAGGGCGCGAGCAGTACTTC
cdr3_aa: CASSFLGREQYF

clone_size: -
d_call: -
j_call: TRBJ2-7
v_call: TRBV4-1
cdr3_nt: TGCGCCAGCAGCCAAGGAGCCGGGGCGACCTACGAGCAGTACTTC
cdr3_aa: CASSQGAGATYEQYF

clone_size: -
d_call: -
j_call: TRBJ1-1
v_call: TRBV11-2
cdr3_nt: TGTGCCAGCAGCTTAGGCCCAGGTTCGAACACTGAAGCTTTCTTT
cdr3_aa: CASSLGPGSNTEAFF

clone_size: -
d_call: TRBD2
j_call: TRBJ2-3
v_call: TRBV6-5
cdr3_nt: TGTGCCAGCAGCCCGGGACTAAGCACAGATACGCAGTATTTT
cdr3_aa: CASSPGLSTDTQYF

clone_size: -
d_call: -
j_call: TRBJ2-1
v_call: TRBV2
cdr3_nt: TGTGCCAGCAGTCCTGTGAAGCGGGTGTCGTACAATGAGCAGTTCTTC
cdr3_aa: CASSPVKRVSYNEQFF

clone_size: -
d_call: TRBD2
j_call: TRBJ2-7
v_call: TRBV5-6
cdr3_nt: TGTGCCAGCAGCGTATTAGCGGGAAGGAGCTCCTACGAGCAGTACTTC
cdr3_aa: CASSVLAGRSSYEQYF

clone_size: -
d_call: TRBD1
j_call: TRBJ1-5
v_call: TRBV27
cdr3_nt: TGTGCCAGCAGTTTCGGGACAGGGGGCGATCAGCCCCAGCATTTT
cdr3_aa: CASSFGTGGDQPQHF

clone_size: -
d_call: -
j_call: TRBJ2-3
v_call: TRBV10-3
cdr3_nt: TGTGCCATCAGTGAGTCTAGCACAGATACGCAGTATTTT
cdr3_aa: CAISESSTDTQYF

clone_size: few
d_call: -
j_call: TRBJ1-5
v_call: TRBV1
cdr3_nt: TGCACCAGCAGCCAGGCCAGTAATCAGCCCCAGCATTTT
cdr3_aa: CTSSQASNQPQHF

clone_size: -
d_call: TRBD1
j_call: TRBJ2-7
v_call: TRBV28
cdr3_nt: TGTGCCAGCAGTTATTCCCCGACAGGGACCCACGAGCAGTACTTC
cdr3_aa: CASSYSPTGTHEQYF

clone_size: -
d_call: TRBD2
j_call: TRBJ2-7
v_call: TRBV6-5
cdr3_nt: TGTGCCAGCAGTCCTGGGACTAGCGGCTACGAGCAGTACTTC
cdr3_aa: CASSPGTSGYEQYF

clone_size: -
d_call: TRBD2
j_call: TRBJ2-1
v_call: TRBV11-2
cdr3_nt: TGTGCCAGCAGCTTAGCGGGCGGGAGCTCCTACAATGAGCAGTTCTTC
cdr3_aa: CASSLAGGSSYNEQFF